Listed below are T cell receptor beta chains from one sample, sequenced in a study of blood T cell repertoires in COVID-19. TCRdb's table, derived via immunoSEQ multiplex PCR, lists solely in-frame clones and lacks some. The sample holds 110,000 or so clones, just under 90% seen once. The source material was peripheral blood. The receptors were gathered from a woman aged 50 to 60 with acute or convalescent COVID-19. CDR3s include the opening cysteine and the closing phenylalanine or tryptophan. A D gene is named only where the DNA matches it firmly. Clone size is shown for a subset of rows, as once, few, many or a class of expanded clone.

TRBD1 NA TRBJ1-1 TRBV18 CASSPSRTGMNTEAFF TGTGCCAGCTCACCGAGTCGGACAGGGATGAACACTGAAGCTTTCTTT
NA once TRBJ1-2 TRBV4-3 CASSQGQGTSYGYTF TGCGCCAGCAGCCAAGGTCAGGGAACATCATATGGCTACACCTTC
NA NA TRBJ1-1 TRBV30 CAWSRAHTEAFF TGTGCCTGGAGCAGGGCCCACACTGAAGCTTTCTTT
NA NA TRBJ2-3 TRBV7-9 CASRRNRVTSTDTQYF TGTGCCAGCAGACGTAACAGGGTTACTAGCACAGATACGCAGTATTTT
NA NA TRBJ1-3 TRBV27 CASSTTFASGNTIYF TGTGCCAGCTCCACAACATTCGCCTCTGGAAACACCATATATTTT
TRBD1 NA TRBJ2-7 TRBV11-2 CASSPWTGEGEQYF TGTGCCAGCAGCCCATGGACAGGGGAAGGAGAGCAGTACTTC
NA NA TRBJ2-1 TRBV7-2 CASRVLGGGIRDEQFF TGTGCCAGCAGGGTTCTAGGGGGGGGTATTAGGGATGAGCAGTTCTTC
TRBD2 few TRBJ2-5 TRBV6-5 CASRSLAGLQETQYF TGTGCCAGCAGGTCACTAGCGGGCCTCCAAGAGACCCAGTACTTC
TRBD2 NA TRBJ2-3 TRBV6-5 CASKGTSGTDTQYF TGTGCCAGCAAAGGGACTAGCGGGACAGATACGCAGTATTTT
NA NA TRBJ2-7 TRBV28 CASSLGAVLYEQYF TGTGCCAGCAGTTTGGGGGCGGTCCTCTACGAGCAGTACTTC
NA NA TRBJ1-4 TRBV28 CASRPRGGREKLFF TGTGCCAGCAGGCCCAGAGGGGGTCGCGAAAAACTGTTTTTT
TRBD1 NA TRBJ1-5 TRBV7-2 CASSPQGAQPQHF TGTGCCAGCAGCCCCCAGGGGGCTCAGCCCCAGCATTTT
NA once TRBJ2-1 TRBV6-5 CASRGASSNEQFF TGTGCCAGCAGGGGGGCGTCGAGCAATGAGCAGTTCTTC
NA NA TRBJ1-6 TRBV9 CASSVGRVQNNSPLHF TGTGCCAGCAGCGTTGGGAGGGTCCAGAATAATTCACCCCTCCACTTT
TRBD2 NA TRBJ2-5 TRBV5-8 CASSQGLAGGPGETQYF TGTGCCAGCAGCCAGGGACTAGCGGGGGGGCCAGGAGAGACCCAGTACTTC
NA NA TRBJ1-1 TRBV6-1 CASSEITEAFF TGTGCCAGCAGTGAAATAACAGAGGCTTTCTTT
NA NA TRBJ1-2 TRBV12-3/TRBV12-4 CASSLGAHGYTF TGTGCCAGCAGTTTAGGGGCCCATGGCTACACCTTC
NA few TRBJ1-5 TRBV29-1 CSVAGGRGQPQHF TGCAGCGTTGCGGGGGGTCGTGGTCAGCCCCAGCATTTT
NA once TRBJ1-1 TRBV2 CASSDPDRNTEAFF TGTGCCAGCAGTGATCCAGACAGGAACACTGAAGCTTTCTTT
NA NA TRBJ1-6 TRBV3-1/TRBV3-2 CASSLGTIDNSPLHF TGTGCCAGCAGTCTAGGGACAATCGATAATTCACCCCTCCACTTT
TRBD1 NA TRBJ1-2 TRBV12-3/TRBV12-4 CASSGQGGGYTF TGTGCCAGCAGCGGACAGGGAGGGGGCTACACCTTC
TRBD2 NA TRBJ2-1 TRBV28 CASSLFGRLAGGDEQFF TGTGCCAGCAGTTTATTTGGTCGGCTAGCGGGAGGAGATGAGCAGTTCTTC
NA NA TRBJ2-1 TRBV6-6 CASSSSLRLFQFF TGTGCCAGCAGTTCATCCTTAAGACTGTTTCAGTTCTTC
NA NA TRBJ1-2 TRBV5-1 CASGEAAGNGYTF TGCGCCAGCGGGGAGGCGGCAGGGAATGGCTACACCTTC
NA NA TRBJ1-5 TRBV6-5 CASSYRGTDQPQHF TGTGCCAGCAGTTACAGGGGGACCGATCAGCCCCAGCATTTT
TRBD1 NA TRBJ2-7 TRBV6-5 CASGTGDEQYF TGTGCCAGCGGGACAGGGGACGAGCAGTACTTC
NA NA TRBJ2-1 TRBV6-2/TRBV6-3 CASSSPERSEQFF TGTGCCAGCAGCTCCCCTGAGCGATCGGAGCAGTTCTTC
NA NA TRBJ2-7 TRBV11-2 CASSFSTKTYEQYF TGTGCCAGCAGCTTCTCGACTAAAACCTACGAGCAGTACTTC
TRBD1 NA TRBJ2-7 TRBV25-1 CASSEGTGNRYEQYF TGTGCCAGCAGTGAAGGGACAGGGAATAGGTACGAGCAGTACTTC
NA once TRBJ2-1 TRBV11-2 CATSPVESYNEQFF TGTGCCACCTCTCCGGTCGAGTCCTACAATGAGCAGTTCTTC
TRBD2 NA TRBJ2-7 TRBV5-1 CASSLDWSGASGGMSYEQYF TGCGCCAGCAGCTTGGATTGGTCCGGGGCTAGCGGGGGAATGTCCTACGAGCAGTACTTC
NA once TRBJ2-6 TRBV19 CASSIQGSGANVLTF TGTGCCAGTAGTATACAGGGCTCTGGGGCCAACGTCCTGACTTTC
NA NA TRBJ2-4 TRBV19 CASSPFVAQNIQYF TGTGCCAGTAGTCCGTTTGTGGCCCAAAACATTCAGTACTTC
NA NA TRBJ2-5 TRBV9 CASSVQGETQYF TGTGCCAGCAGCGTACAGGGAGAGACCCAGTACTTC